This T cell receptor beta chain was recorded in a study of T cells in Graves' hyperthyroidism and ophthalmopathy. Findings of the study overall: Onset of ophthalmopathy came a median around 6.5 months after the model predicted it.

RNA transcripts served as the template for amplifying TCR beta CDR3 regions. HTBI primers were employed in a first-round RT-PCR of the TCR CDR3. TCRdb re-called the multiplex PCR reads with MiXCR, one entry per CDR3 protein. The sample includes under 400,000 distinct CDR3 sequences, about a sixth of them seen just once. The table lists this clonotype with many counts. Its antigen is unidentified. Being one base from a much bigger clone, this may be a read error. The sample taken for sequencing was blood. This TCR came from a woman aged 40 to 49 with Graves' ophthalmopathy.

The CDR3 protein is CASSWGMNTEAFF. Here the CDR3 DNA reads TGTGCCAGCAGTTGGGGCATGAACACTGAAGCTTTCTTT. This sequence joins TRBV25-1 and TRBJ1-1; D is possibly TRBD1 (5 bases). V was cut by 5 bases and J by 0 bases, with 7 bases left in between. The CDR3 loop spans 13 amino acids. CDR1 is MGHDK, CDR2 SYGVNS, per germline.